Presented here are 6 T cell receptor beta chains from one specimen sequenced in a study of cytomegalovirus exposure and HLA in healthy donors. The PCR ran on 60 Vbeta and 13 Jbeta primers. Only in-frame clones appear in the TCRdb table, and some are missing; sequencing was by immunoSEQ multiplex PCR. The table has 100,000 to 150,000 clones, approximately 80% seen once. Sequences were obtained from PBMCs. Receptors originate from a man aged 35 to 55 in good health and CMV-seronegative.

The CDR3 nucleotides read TGTGCCAGCAGTGAAGGGACAGGGGGTGACTACGAGCAGTACTTC. Translating it yields CASSEGTGGDYEQYF. The chain carries TRBV2 and TRBJ2-7, with 10 nucleotides matching TRBD1. CDR1 SNHLY and CDR2 FYNNEI come from the germline V gene. The CDR3 contains 15 residues. Trimming took 1 base from V and 3 from J; bases not matched to a gene: 3.

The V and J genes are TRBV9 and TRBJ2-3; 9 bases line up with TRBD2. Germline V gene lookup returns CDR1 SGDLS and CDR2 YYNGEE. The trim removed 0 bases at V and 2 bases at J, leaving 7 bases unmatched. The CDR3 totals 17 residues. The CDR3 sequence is CASSVGAGGGLTDTQYF. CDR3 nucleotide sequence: TGTGCCAGCAGCGTAGGGGCGGGAGGGGGCCTCACAGATACGCAGTATTTT.

Written as DNA, the CDR3 is TGTGCCAGCAGTCGACCGGGGGTGTCCGGCAATCAGCCCCAGCATTTT. Translating gives CASSRPGVSGNQPQHF. The rearrangement joins TRBV28 to TRBJ1-5; D possibly corresponds to TRBD1 (5 bases). The CDR3 covers 16 residues. Trimming took 5 bases from V and 2 from J, leaving 16 bases between them. CDR1 is MDHEN and CDR2 is SYDVKM in the germline V gene.

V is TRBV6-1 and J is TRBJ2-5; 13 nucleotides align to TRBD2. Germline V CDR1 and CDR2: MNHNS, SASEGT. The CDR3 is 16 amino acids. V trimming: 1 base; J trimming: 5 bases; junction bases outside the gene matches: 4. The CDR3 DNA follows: TGTGCCAGCAGTGAAGGGACTAGCGGGAGATGGGAGACCCAGTACTTC. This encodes CASSEGTSGRWETQYF.

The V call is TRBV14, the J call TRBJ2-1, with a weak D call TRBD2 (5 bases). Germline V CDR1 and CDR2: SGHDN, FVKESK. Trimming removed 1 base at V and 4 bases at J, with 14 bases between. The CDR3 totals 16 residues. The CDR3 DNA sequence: TGTGCCAGCAGCCAAGGGCAGTGGGAGTGGTACAATGAGCAGTTCTTC. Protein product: CASSQGQWEWYNEQFF.

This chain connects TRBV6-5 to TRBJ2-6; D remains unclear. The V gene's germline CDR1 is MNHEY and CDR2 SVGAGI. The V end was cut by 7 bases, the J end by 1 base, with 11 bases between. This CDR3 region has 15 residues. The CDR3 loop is CASKNIGSGANVLTF. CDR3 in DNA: TGTGCCAGCAAGAACATCGGGTCTGGGGCCAACGTCCTGACTTTC.